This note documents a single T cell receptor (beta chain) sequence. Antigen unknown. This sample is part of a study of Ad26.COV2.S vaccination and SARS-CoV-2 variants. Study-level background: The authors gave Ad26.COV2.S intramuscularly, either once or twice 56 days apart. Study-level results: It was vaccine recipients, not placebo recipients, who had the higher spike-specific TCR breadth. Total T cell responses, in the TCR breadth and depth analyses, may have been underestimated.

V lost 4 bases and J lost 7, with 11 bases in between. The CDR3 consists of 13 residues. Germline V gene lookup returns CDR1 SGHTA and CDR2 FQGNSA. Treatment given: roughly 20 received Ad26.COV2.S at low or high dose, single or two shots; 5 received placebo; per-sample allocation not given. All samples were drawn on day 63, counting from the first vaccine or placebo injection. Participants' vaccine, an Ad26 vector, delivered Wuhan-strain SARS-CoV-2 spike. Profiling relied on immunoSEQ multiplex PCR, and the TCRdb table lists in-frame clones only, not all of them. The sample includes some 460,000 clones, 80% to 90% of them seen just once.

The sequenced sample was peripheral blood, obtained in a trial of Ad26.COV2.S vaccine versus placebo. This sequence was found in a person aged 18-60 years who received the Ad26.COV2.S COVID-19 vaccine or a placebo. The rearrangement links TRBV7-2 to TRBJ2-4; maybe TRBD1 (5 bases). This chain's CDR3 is CASSSGSGNIQYF. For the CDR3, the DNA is TGTGCCAGCAGCTCAGGGTCGGGTAACATTCAGTACTTC.